The rows below give T cell receptor beta chains drawn from one sample of a study of vaccination and CD4 T cells after COVID-19. TCRdb reprocessed the PCR reads via MiXCR and lists one record per CDR3 protein. This sample has 20,000 to 25,000 distinct CDR3 sequences, with around 42% found just once. Their antigen targets remain unknown. This specimen consisted of CD4+ T cells from blood, cultured in vitro, obtained about 7 months after SARS-CoV-2 vaccination. The receptors here all came from a human donor who had recovered from COVID-19. Both conserved end residues are part of each CDR3. Fields, in order: V gene, D gene, clone size, J gene, CDR3 protein, CDR3 DNA. A D gene is named only where the DNA matches it firmly. Only part of the rows carry a size: once, few, many, or a class if the clone is expanded.

>TRBV7-6|-|-|TRBJ2-1
CASSIRDLTYNEQFF
TGTGCCAGCAGCATCAGGGACCTCACCTACAATGAGCAGTTCTTC
>TRBV27|TRBD1|once|TRBJ2-2
CASSWGQRTGELFF
TGTGCCAGCAGTTGGGGACAGCGTACCGGGGAGCTGTTTTTT
>TRBV28|-|-|TRBJ2-3
CASSLSGRDTQYF
TGTGCCAGCAGTTTATCGGGACGAGATACGCAGTATTTT
>TRBV6-5|TRBD1|few|TRBJ2-5
CASSYSAFRDRGLQETQYF
TGTGCCAGCAGTTACTCTGCGTTCCGGGACAGGGGGCTTCAAGAGACCCAGTACTTC
>TRBV7-8|TRBD2|few|TRBJ2-7
CASSFLAGPTYEQYF
TGTGCCAGCAGCTTCCTAGCGGGGCCCACCTACGAGCAGTACTTC
>TRBV4-1|-|-|TRBJ2-3
CASSQQRAPSTDTQYF
TGCGCCAGCAGCCAACAACGGGCCCCTAGCACAGATACGCAGTATTTT
>TRBV7-2|-|few|TRBJ1-5
CASSLSQNQPQHF
TGTGCCAGCAGCTTAAGTCAGAATCAGCCCCAGCATTTT
>TRBV7-2|-|few|TRBJ1-2
CASSLQGMGPYGYTF
TGTGCCAGCAGCTTACAAGGGATGGGGCCTTATGGCTACACCTTC
>TRBV20-1|-|few|TRBJ2-3
CSATGIGPTDTQYF
TGCAGTGCTACAGGGATCGGGCCGACAGATACGCAGTATTTT
>TRBV6-4|TRBD1|few|TRBJ2-1
CASSYSGTGGNEQFF
TGTGCCAGCAGTTACTCCGGGACAGGGGGCAATGAGCAGTTCTTC
>TRBV20-1|TRBD2|-|TRBJ2-1
CSAPPGLESYNEQFF
TGCAGTGCTCCTCCGGGACTAGAGTCCTACAATGAGCAGTTCTTC
>TRBV10-1|-|-|TRBJ2-3
CATREGDSTDTQYF
TGCGCCACGCGAGAAGGAGACAGCACAGATACGCAGTATTTT
>TRBV20-1|-|few|TRBJ2-3
CSIWGESTDTQYF
TGCAGTATTTGGGGGGAGAGCACAGATACGCAGTATTTT
>TRBV19|-|-|TRBJ2-3
CASSTLAIGTDTQYF
TGTGCCAGTAGCACACTGGCTATCGGCACAGATACGCAGTATTTT
>TRBV20-1|-|few|TRBJ2-1
CSAIPRANEQFF
TGCAGTGCTATTCCAAGGGCGAATGAGCAGTTCTTC
>TRBV27|-|-|TRBJ2-7
CASSPSTGEQYF
TGTGCCAGCAGTCCGTCAACTGGCGAGCAGTACTTC
>TRBV21-1|-|medium-sized|TRBJ2-7
CASSKALYHSYEQYF
TGTGCCAGCAGCAAAGCCCTCTACCACTCCTACGAGCAGTACTTC
>TRBV20-1|-|-|TRBJ2-5
CSAKWGAAQETQYF
TGCAGTGCCAAGTGGGGGGCCGCTCAAGAGACCCAGTACTTC
>TRBV24-1|TRBD2|-|TRBJ2-5
CATSGAGGSRGETQYF
TGTGCCACCAGTGGGGCGGGGGGTAGCCGGGGAGAGACCCAGTACTTC
>TRBV6-1|-|few|TRBJ2-1
CASSEADGVGGNEQFF
TGTGCCAGCAGTGAAGCAGACGGAGTTGGAGGCAATGAGCAGTTCTTC
>TRBV4-1|-|-|TRBJ1-1
CASSLGREGSKRDTEAFF
TGCGCCAGCAGCCTGGGGAGGGAGGGCTCCAAGAGGGACACTGAAGCTTTCTTT
>TRBV28|-|-|TRBJ2-7
CASSFLNYEQYF
TGTGCCAGCAGTTTCTTAAACTACGAGCAGTACTTC
>TRBV7-9|-|few|TRBJ2-3
CASSLWRGSTDTQYF
TGTGCCAGCAGCTTATGGCGGGGCAGCACAGATACGCAGTATTTT
>TRBV24-1|-|-|TRBJ2-2
CATSDGPDRLFF
TGTGCCACCAGTGATGGCCCGGATAGGCTGTTTTTT
>TRBV20-1|-|-|TRBJ1-4
CSARSGQPNEKLFF
TGCAGTGCTAGAAGTGGTCAGCCTAATGAAAAACTGTTTTTT
>TRBV2|TRBD2|once|TRBJ2-5
CASRSRTSGRGETQYF
TGTGCCAGCAGGTCCCGGACTAGCGGGAGGGGAGAGACCCAGTACTTC
>TRBV28|-|-|TRBJ2-7
CASRDTYYEQYF
TGTGCCAGCCGGGACACCTACTACGAGCAGTACTTC
>TRBV7-9|-|few|TRBJ1-6
CASSSQSSYNSPLHF
TGTGCCAGCAGCTCGCAGAGCTCCTATAATTCACCCCTCCACTTT
>TRBV4-1|TRBD2|-|TRBJ2-1
CASSQERLAGAHEQFF
TGCGCCAGCAGCCAAGAAAGACTAGCGGGAGCCCATGAGCAGTTCTTC
>TRBV20-1|-|few|TRBJ2-3
CSASMGWTDTQYF
TGCAGTGCTAGTATGGGTTGGACAGATACGCAGTATTTT
>TRBV6-1|-|-|TRBJ2-3
CASNDGGGTDTQYF
TGTGCCAGCAACGATGGTGGGGGCACAGATACGCAGTATTTT
>TRBV28|-|-|TRBJ1-2
CATSFRRGDYGYTF
TGTGCCACCTCCTTTAGGAGGGGGGACTATGGCTACACCTTC
>TRBV20-1|TRBD1|-|TRBJ2-1
CSARDLQGSLNEQFF
TGCAGTGCTAGAGATCTACAGGGGAGTTTAAATGAGCAGTTCTTC
>TRBV20-1|-|-|TRBJ2-3
CSARDMPIDTQYF
TGCAGTGCTAGAGATATGCCAATAGATACGCAGTATTTT
>TRBV29-1|TRBD2|-|TRBJ2-7
CSVGRIRVTSGPIYEQYF
TGCAGCGTGGGGAGGATAAGGGTGACTAGCGGCCCAATCTACGAGCAGTACTTC
>TRBV23-1|TRBD1|-|TRBJ1-2
CASRRTGGSGYTF
TGCGCCAGCAGGAGGACAGGGGGCAGTGGCTACACCTTC
>TRBV20-1|-|few|TRBJ2-2
CSASPFPPTSGRTGGGELFF
TGCAGTGCTAGCCCCTTTCCCCCTACTAGCGGCCGAACAGGGGGCGGGGAGCTGTTTTTT
>TRBV18|-|-|TRBJ2-7
CASSFRTVGPEQYF
TGTGCCAGCAGTTTCCGTACAGTAGGTCCCGAGCAGTACTTC
>TRBV28|-|few|TRBJ1-2
CASSFLGGNYGYTF
TGTGCCAGCAGTTTCCTTGGGGGGAACTATGGCTACACCTTC
>TRBV20-1|-|-|TRBJ1-5
CSARTGNQPQHF
TGCAGTGCTAGGACAGGCAATCAGCCCCAGCATTTT
>TRBV5-4|-|-|TRBJ1-2
CASSLGQFYYGYTF
TGTGCCAGCAGCTTGGGCCAGTTTTACTATGGCTACACCTTC
>TRBV27|-|-|TRBJ2-7
CASSRKRGFNEQYF
TGTGCCAGCAGTCGTAAAAGGGGTTTCAACGAGCAGTACTTC
>TRBV7-3|TRBD2|few|TRBJ2-7
CASSPTGRGGEYEQYF
TGTGCCAGCAGCCCGACGGGCCGGGGGGGCGAGTACGAGCAGTACTTC
>TRBV20-1|-|-|TRBJ1-5
CSAGAGVGQPQHF
TGCAGTGCTGGCGCGGGGGTCGGGCAGCCCCAGCATTTT
>TRBV15|TRBD1|few|TRBJ2-7
CATSRDRTGADEQYF
TGTGCCACCAGCAGAGACCGGACAGGGGCAGACGAGCAGTACTTC
>TRBV5-4|-|-|TRBJ2-5
CASSLRDQETQYF
TGTGCCAGCAGCTTACGCGACCAAGAGACCCAGTACTTC
>TRBV7-8|TRBD1|few|TRBJ1-1
CASSARTGLTFEAFF
TGTGCCAGCAGCGCCCGGACAGGGCTAACTTTTGAAGCTTTCTTT
>TRBV10-3|TRBD2|-|TRBJ2-6
CAISDLGGSGSGANVLTF
TGTGCCATCAGTGATTTAGGCGGGAGTGGTTCTGGGGCCAACGTCCTGACTTTC
>TRBV28|-|-|TRBJ1-5
CASSFIKGGHQPQHF
TGTGCCAGCAGTTTTATTAAGGGGGGCCATCAGCCCCAGCATTTT
>TRBV20-1|TRBD1|-|TRBJ2-5
CSARVGTGQETQYF
TGCAGTGCTAGAGTCGGGACAGGACAAGAGACCCAGTACTTC
>TRBV27|TRBD2|-|TRBJ2-7
CASSRRLAGRLVEQYF
TGTGCCAGCAGTCGTCGACTAGCGGGTCGTCTGGTTGAGCAGTACTTC
>TRBV19|-|-|TRBJ2-3
CATKGMGSTDTQYF
TGTGCCACCAAAGGTATGGGGAGCACAGATACGCAGTATTTT
>TRBV18|-|-|TRBJ2-7
CASSPLGAGRASEQYF
TGTGCCAGCTCACCACTCGGGGCAGGCCGAGCATCCGAGCAGTACTTC
>TRBV10-3|-|-|TRBJ2-7
CAISWDSYEQYF
TGTGCCATCAGTTGGGACTCCTACGAGCAGTACTTC
>TRBV2|-|-|TRBJ1-2
CASRSSGGGLTF
TGTGCCAGCAGATCCTCTGGTGGGGGACTCACCTTC
>TRBV6-1|-|-|TRBJ1-2
CASREGGNHGYTF
TGTGCCAGCAGAGAGGGGGGGAATCATGGCTACACCTTC
>TRBV2|-|-|TRBJ2-5
CASPGQETQYF
TGTGCCAGCCCAGGACAAGAGACCCAGTACTTC
>TRBV20-1|TRBD1|-|TRBJ1-5
CSARAPGGNNQPQHF
TGCAGTGCTAGAGCTCCAGGGGGTAACAATCAGCCCCAGCATTTT